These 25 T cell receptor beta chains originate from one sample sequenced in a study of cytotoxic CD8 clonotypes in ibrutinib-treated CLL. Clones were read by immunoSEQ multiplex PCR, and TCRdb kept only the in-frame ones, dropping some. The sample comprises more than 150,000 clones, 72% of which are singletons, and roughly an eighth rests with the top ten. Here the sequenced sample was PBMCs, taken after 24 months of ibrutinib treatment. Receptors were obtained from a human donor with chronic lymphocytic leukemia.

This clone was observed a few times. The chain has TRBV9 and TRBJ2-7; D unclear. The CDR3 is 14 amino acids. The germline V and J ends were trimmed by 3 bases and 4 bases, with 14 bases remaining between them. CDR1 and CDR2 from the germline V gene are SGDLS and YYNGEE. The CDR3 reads CASSASNHLYEQYF. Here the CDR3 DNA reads TGTGCCAGCAGCGCCTCAAACCATCTTTACGAGCAGTACTTC. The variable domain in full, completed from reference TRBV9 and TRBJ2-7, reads DSGVTQTPKHLITATGQRVTLRCSPRSGDLSVYWYQQSLDQGLQFLIQYYNGEERAKGNILERFSAQQFPDLHSELNLSSLELGDSALYFCASSASNHLYEQYFGPGTRLTVT.

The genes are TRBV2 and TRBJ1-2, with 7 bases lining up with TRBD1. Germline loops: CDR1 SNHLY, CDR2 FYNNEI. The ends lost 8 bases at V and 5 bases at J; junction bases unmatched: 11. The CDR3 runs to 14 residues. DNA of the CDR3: TGTGCCAGCCGGGACAAGGGGGCCCCATATGGCTACACCTTC. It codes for CASRDKGAPYGYTF.

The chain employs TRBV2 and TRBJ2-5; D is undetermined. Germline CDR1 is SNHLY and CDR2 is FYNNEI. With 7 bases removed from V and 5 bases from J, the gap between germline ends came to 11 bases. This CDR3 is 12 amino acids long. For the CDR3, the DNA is TGTGCCAGCACCTGGGCGTTGGAGACCCAGTACTTC. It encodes CASTWALETQYF.

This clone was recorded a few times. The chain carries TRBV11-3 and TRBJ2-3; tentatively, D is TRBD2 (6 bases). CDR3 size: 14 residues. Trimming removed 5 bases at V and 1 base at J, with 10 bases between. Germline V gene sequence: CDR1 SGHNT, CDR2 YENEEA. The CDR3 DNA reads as TGTGCCAGCAGCCACGGGACTGGCACAGATACGCAGTATTTT. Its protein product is CASSHGTGTDTQYF.

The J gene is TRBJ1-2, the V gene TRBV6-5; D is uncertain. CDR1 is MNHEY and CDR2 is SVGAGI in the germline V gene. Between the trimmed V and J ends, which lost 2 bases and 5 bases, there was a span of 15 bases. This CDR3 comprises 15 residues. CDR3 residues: CASSYAFSLGYGYTF. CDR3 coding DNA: TGTGCCAGCAGTTACGCTTTCTCCCTAGGATATGGCTACACCTTC.

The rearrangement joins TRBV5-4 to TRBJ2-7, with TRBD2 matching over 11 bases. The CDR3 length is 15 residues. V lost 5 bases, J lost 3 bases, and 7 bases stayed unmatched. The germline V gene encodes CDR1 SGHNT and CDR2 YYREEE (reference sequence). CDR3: CASSTSGSAHYEQYF. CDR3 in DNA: TGTGCCAGCAGTACTAGCGGGAGTGCCCACTACGAGCAGTACTTC.

The CDR3 region has the DNA TGCGCCAGCAGCCAAGATCTACTGCCTGGCAACACCGGGGAGCTGTTTTTT. Residues: CASSQDLLPGNTGELFF. The chain joins TRBV4-1 to TRBJ2-2, with D hard to call. The germline V gene encodes CDR1 MGHRA and CDR2 YSYEKL. The CDR3 covers 17 residues. V gave up 0 bases and J gave up 2 bases, with 13 bases separating them.

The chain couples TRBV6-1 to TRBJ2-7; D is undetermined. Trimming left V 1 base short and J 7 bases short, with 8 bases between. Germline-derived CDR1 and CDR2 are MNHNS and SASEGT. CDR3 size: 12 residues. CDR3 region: CASSEVDSEQYF. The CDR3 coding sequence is TGTGCCAGCAGTGAAGTCGACTCGGAGCAGTACTTC.

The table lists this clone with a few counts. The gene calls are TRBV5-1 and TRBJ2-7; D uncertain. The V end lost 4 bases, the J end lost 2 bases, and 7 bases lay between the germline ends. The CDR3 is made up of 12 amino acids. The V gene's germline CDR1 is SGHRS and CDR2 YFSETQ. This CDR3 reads CASSLIPYEQYF. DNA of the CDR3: TGCGCCAGCAGCCTAATACCCTACGAGCAGTACTTC.

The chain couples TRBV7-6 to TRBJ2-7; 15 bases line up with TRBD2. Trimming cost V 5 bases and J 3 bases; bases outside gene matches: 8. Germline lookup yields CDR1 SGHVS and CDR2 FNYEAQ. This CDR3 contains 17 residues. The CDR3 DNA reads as TGTGCCAGCAGCCCGAGGACTAGCGGGAGGGGGTACTACGAGCAGTACTTC. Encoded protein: CASSPRTSGRGYYEQYF. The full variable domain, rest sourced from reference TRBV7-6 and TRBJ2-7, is GAGVSQSPRYKVTKRGQDVALRCDPISGHVSLYWYRQALGQGPEFLTYFNYEAQQDKSGLPNDRFSAERPEGSISTLTIQRTEQRDSAMYRCASSPRTSGRGYYEQYFGPGTRLTVT.

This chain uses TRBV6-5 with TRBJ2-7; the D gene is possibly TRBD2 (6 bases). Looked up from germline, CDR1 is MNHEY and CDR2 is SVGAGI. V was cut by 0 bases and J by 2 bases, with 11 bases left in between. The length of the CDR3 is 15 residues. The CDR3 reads CASSYSSGTAYEQYF. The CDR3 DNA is TGTGCCAGCAGTTACTCTAGCGGAACAGCCTACGAGCAGTACTTC.

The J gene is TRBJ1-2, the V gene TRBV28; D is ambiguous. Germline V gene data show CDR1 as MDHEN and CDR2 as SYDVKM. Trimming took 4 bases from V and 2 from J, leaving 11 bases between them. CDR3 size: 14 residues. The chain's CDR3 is CASSSSGGNYGYTF. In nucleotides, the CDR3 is TGTGCCAGCAGTTCCTCGGGAGGAAACTATGGCTACACCTTC.

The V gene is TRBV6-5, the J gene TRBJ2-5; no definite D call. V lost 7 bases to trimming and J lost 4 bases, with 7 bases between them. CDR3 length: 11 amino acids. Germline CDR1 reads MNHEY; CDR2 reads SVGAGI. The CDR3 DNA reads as TGTGCCAGCACAAGAGCAGAGACCCAGTACTTC. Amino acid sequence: CASTRAETQYF.

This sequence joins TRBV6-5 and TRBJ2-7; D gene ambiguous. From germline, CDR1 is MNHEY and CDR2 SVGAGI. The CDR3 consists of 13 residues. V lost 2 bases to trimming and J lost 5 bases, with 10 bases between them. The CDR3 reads CASSYGVGHEQYF. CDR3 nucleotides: TGTGCCAGCAGTTACGGAGTTGGCCACGAGCAGTACTTC.

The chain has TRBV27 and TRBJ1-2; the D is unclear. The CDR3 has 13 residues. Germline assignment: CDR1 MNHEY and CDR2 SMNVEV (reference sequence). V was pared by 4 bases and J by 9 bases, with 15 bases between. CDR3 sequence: CASSSHRFLSYTF. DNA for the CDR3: TGTGCCAGCAGTTCTCACAGATTCCTGAGCTACACCTTC.

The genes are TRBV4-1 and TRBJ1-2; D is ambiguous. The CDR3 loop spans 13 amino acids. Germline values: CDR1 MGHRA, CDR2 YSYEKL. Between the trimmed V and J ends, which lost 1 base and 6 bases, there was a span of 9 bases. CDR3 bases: TGCGCCAGCAGCCAAGTGGAATTCGATGGCTACACCTTC. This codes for CASSQVEFDGYTF.

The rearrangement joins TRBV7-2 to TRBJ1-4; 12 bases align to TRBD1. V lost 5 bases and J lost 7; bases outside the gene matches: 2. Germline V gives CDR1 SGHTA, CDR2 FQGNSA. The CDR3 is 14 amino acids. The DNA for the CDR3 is TGTGCCAGCAGCGGGACAGGGGGCTTTGAAAAACTGTTTTTT. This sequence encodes CASSGTGGFEKLFF.

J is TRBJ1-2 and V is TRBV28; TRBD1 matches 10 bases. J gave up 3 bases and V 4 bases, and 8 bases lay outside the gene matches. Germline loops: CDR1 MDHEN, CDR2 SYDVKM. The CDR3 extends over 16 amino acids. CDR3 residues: CASSSPTGGHDYGYTF. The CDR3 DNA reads TGTGCCAGCAGTTCCCCGACAGGGGGCCACGACTATGGCTACACCTTC.

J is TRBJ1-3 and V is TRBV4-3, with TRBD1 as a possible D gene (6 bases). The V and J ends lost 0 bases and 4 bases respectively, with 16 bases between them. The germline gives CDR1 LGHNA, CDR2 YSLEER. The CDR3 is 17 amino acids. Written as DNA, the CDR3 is TGCGCCAGCAGCCAAGACCCCCCAGGGGCGTTAGGAAACACCATATATTTT. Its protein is CASSQDPPGALGNTIYF.

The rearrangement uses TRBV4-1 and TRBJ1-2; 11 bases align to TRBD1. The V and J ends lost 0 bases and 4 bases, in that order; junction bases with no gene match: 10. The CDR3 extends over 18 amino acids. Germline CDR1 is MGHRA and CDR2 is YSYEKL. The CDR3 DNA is TGCGCCAGCAGCCAAGATGCAGGGACAGGGGGTTTTGTCTATGGCTACACCTTC. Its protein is CASSQDAGTGGFVYGYTF.

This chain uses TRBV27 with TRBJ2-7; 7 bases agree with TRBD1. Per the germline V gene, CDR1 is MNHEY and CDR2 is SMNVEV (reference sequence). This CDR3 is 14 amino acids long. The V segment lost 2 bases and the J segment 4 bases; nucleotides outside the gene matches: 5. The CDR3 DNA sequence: TGTGCCAGCAGTTTAGCGACAGGGAGATACGAGCAGTACTTC. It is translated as CASSLATGRYEQYF.

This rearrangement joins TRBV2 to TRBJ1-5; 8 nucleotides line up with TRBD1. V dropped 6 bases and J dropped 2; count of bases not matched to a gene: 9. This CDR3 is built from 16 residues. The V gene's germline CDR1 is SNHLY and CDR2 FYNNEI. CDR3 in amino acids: CASSALGQGGNQPQHF. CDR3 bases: TGTGCCAGCAGCGCCCTCGGACAGGGTGGCAATCAGCCCCAGCATTTT.

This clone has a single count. CDR3 coding DNA: TGTGCCATCAGTGGGCAGACTAAGGGGCAACGTGGAGAGCAGTACTTC. It is translated as CAISGQTKGQRGEQYF. The chain has TRBV10-3 and TRBJ2-7, with D perhaps given as TRBD1 or TRBD2 (5 bases each). This CDR3 has 16 residues. V gave up 4 bases and J gave up 7 bases, with 23 bases separating them. Germline V gene data show CDR1 as ENHRY and CDR2 as SYGVKD.

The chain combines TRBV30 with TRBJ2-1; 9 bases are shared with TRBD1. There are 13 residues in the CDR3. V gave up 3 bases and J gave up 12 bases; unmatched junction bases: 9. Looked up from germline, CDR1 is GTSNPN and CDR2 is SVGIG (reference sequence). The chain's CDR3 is CAWRGTGFFRQFF. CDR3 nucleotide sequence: TGTGCCTGGAGAGGGACAGGGTTTTTTAGGCAGTTCTTC. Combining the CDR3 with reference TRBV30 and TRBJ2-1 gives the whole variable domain SQTIHQWPATLVQPVGSPLSLECTVEGTSNPNLYWYRQAAGRGLQLLFYSVGIGQISSEVPQNLSASRPQDRQFILSSKKLLLSDSGFYLCAWRGTGFFRQFFGPGTRLTVL.

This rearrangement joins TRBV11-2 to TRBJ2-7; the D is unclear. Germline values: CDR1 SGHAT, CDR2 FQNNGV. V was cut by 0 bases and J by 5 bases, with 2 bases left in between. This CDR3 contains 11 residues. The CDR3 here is CASSLDHEQYF. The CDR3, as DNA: TGTGCCAGCAGCTTAGACCACGAGCAGTACTTC.